The clone carrying this T cell receptor (beta chain) was seen only once. Measured with immunoSEQ multiplex PCR; TCRdb has only the in-frame clones, and not every one. The sample holds hundreds of thousands of clones, 85% to 90% seen once. Per germline, CDR1 MNHEY and CDR2 SMNVEV (reference sequence). The CDR3 is 14 residues long. V lost 3 bases, J lost 9 bases, and 15 bases lay in between. These data belong to a study of blood T cell repertoires in COVID-19. Study summary: Samples taken during acute and convalescent COVID-19 were collected in the United States, Italy and Spain. In each case, the material was cDNA or gDNA derived from T cells, B-cell-depleted T cells, or PBMCs.

The gene calls are TRBV27 and TRBJ1-5, with a possible D match to TRBD1 (5 bases). The clonotype comes from a woman under 30 who had recovered from COVID-19. Source material: PBMCs or T cells enriched from blood (not recorded which). The CDR3 DNA is TGTGCCAGCAGTTTCTCCCAAGGGAGGGGGCCCCAGCATTTT. It translates to CASSFSQGRGPQHF.